This is a list of T cell receptor beta chains from one sample in a study of T cells in Graves' hyperthyroidism and ophthalmopathy. TCRdb reanalysed the multiplex PCR reads using MiXCR and keeps one entry per CDR3 protein. The repertoire holds 300,000 or so distinct CDR3 sequences, with 15% to 20% as singletons. The sequencing sample was made of blood. The receptors come from a woman in her 50s with Graves' hyperthyroidism. Both conserved end residues are part of each CDR3. D genes are given only for firm matches. A clone size is listed for some rows: how often the clone was seen (once, few, many), or a class if it is expanded.

cdr3_aa | cdr3_nt | d_call | clone_size | j_call | v_call
CASTEGGGQGLGYTF | TGTGCCAGCACCGAGGGAGGGGGACAGGGGCTTGGCTACACCTTC | TRBD1 | few | TRBJ1-2 | TRBV6-1
CASSLEQGYDTEAFF | TGCGCCAGCAGCTTGGAACAGGGTTACGACACTGAAGCTTTCTTT | . | . | TRBJ1-1 | TRBV5-1
CASSLGVLARQYF | TGTGCCAGCAGTTTAGGTGTCCTGGCGCGGCAGTACTTC | . | few | TRBJ2-7 | TRBV12-3/TRBV12-4
CASSPDRGGGVYEQFF | TGTGCCAGCAGTCCGGACAGGGGAGGCGGCGTATACGAGCAGTTCTTC | TRBD1 | . | TRBJ2-1 | TRBV12-3/TRBV12-4
CASSINQGLDGYTF | TGTGCCAGTAGTATTAATCAGGGGCTGGATGGCTACACCTTC | . | . | TRBJ1-2 | TRBV19
CASTLGGNPYNEQFF | TGTGCCAGCACTTTGGGAGGGAATCCCTACAATGAGCAGTTCTTC | TRBD2 | . | TRBJ2-1 | TRBV12-3/TRBV12-4
CASSTRIGRTDEQFF | TGTGCCAGCAGTACCCGAATCGGCAGGACAGATGAGCAGTTCTTC | . | many | TRBJ2-1 | TRBV28
CASSQDLVAGVTGELFF | TGTGCCAGCAGCCAAGATCTAGTAGCGGGAGTCACCGGGGAGCTGTTTTTT | TRBD2 | . | TRBJ2-2 | TRBV3-1
CASRDREDTEAFF | TGTGCCAGCAGAGACAGGGAGGACACTGAAGCTTTCTTT | TRBD1 | many | TRBJ1-1 | TRBV6-2/TRBV6-3
CASSFWGVGGDEQFF | TGTGCCAGCAGTTTCTGGGGCGTCGGGGGCGATGAGCAGTTCTTC | . | many | TRBJ2-1 | TRBV28
CASSIPPGELFF | TGTGCCAGTAGTATACCTCCCGGGGAGCTGTTTTTT | . | . | TRBJ2-2 | TRBV19
CVSSQEGAKNGQFF | TGTGTCAGCAGCCAGGAGGGCGCGAAGAATGGGCAGTTCTTC | . | . | TRBJ2-1 | TRBV3-1
CASATGLYNEQFF | TGTGCCAGCGCGACAGGGCTCTACAATGAGCAGTTCTTC | TRBD1 | . | TRBJ2-1 | TRBV19
CASSPPGANYGYTF | TGTGCCAGCTCACCACCGGGAGCTAACTATGGCTACACCTTC | . | many | TRBJ1-2 | TRBV18
CATSRGRGPSTDTQYF | TGTGCCACCAGCAGAGGCAGGGGTCCCAGCACAGATACGCAGTATTTT | . | . | TRBJ2-3 | TRBV15
CASSQGQNTGELFF | TGTGCCAGCAGCCAAGGACAGAACACCGGGGAGCTGTTTTTT | . | few | TRBJ2-2 | TRBV3-1
CASSQGGSAWKSSYNEQFF | TGTGCCAGCAGCCAAGGTGGGAGTGCGTGGAAAAGCTCCTACAATGAGCAGTTCTTC | . | few | TRBJ2-1 | TRBV3-1
CSVLAGGPGGELFF | TGCAGCGTCTTAGCGGGAGGGCCGGGCGGGGAGCTGTTTTTT | TRBD2 | few | TRBJ2-2 | TRBV29-1
CASRPQETQYF | TGTGCCAGCAGGCCTCAAGAGACCCAGTACTTC | . | . | TRBJ2-5 | TRBV27
CASSFQGARNSPLHF | TGTGCCAGCAGTTTTCAGGGGGCAAGGAATTCACCCCTCCACTTT | TRBD1 | . | TRBJ1-6 | TRBV27
CAWNRASNQPQHF | TGTGCCTGGAACAGGGCTAGCAATCAGCCCCAGCATTTT | . | many | TRBJ1-5 | TRBV30
CASSLWGGGNTIYF | TGTGCCAGCAGCCTCTGGGGGGGTGGAAACACCATATATTTT | . | . | TRBJ1-3 | TRBV5-4
CASSQVGLGNSPLHF | TGTGCCAGCAGCCAAGTAGGCCTGGGTAATTCACCCCTCCACTTT | . | . | TRBJ1-6 | TRBV14
CASSRGDELNQPQHF | TGTGCCAGTTCCAGGGGGGATGAACTCAATCAGCCCCAGCATTTT | TRBD1 | . | TRBJ1-5 | TRBV19
CASSDTDRLSYNEQFF | TGTGCCAGCAGTGACACGGACCGACTCTCTTACAATGAGCAGTTCTTC | . | once | TRBJ2-1 | TRBV2
CASSPLTVQGYSNQPQHF | TGTGCCAGCAGTCCCCTTACCGTACAGGGATATAGCAATCAGCCCCAGCATTTT | . | . | TRBJ1-5 | TRBV27
CSVGVGTGSYNEQFF | TGCAGCGTTGGGGTAGGGACAGGGTCCTACAATGAGCAGTTCTTC | TRBD1 | . | TRBJ2-1 | TRBV29-1
CASSPPGGALAQYF | TGTGCCAGCAGTCCCCCGGGGGGAGCTTTAGCGCAGTATTTT | TRBD2 | many | TRBJ2-3 | TRBV12-3/TRBV12-4
CASLTAAEYNEQFF | TGTGCCAGCCTAACTGCCGCTGAATACAATGAGCAGTTCTTC | . | many | TRBJ2-1 | TRBV28
CASSPTTGNTEAFF | TGCGCCAGCAGCCCTACCACAGGAAACACTGAAGCTTTCTTT | . | . | TRBJ1-1 | TRBV5-1
CASSLGQGVGEKLFF | TGTGCCAGCAGCTTAGGACAGGGGGTTGGTGAAAAACTGTTTTTT | TRBD1 | . | TRBJ1-4 | TRBV7-6
CASSSLNEQFF | TGTGCCAGCAGCTCCCTCAATGAGCAGTTCTTC | . | . | TRBJ2-1 | TRBV7-6
CASSSEGGVTNEKLFF | TGCGCCAGCAGCTCGGAGGGAGGGGTGACTAATGAAAAACTGTTTTTT | . | . | TRBJ1-4 | TRBV5-1
CASSGRGSAEAFF | TGTGCCAGCAGCGGTAGAGGGTCAGCTGAAGCTTTCTTT | . | many | TRBJ1-1 | TRBV7-9
CASAPGRRYGYTF | TGTGCCAGCGCACCCGGTAGGCGCTATGGCTACACCTTC | . | many | TRBJ1-2 | TRBV6-1
CASSYDQRGGTDTQYF | TGTGCCAGCAGTTACGACCAGCGGGGGGGCACAGATACGCAGTATTTT | TRBD2 | . | TRBJ2-3 | TRBV6-9
CASSFLGRGAEKLFF | TGTGCCAGCAGTTTTTTGGGCAGGGGCGCTGAAAAACTGTTTTTT | . | . | TRBJ1-4 | TRBV28
CAISEPSPWTALNGGELFF | TGTGCCATCAGTGAGCCCTCCCCCTGGACAGCTCTCAATGGCGGGGAGCTGTTTTTT | . | few | TRBJ2-2 | TRBV10-3
CSVPGPAGGPTDTQYF | TGCAGCGTCCCGGGACCAGCGGGAGGGCCGACAGATACGCAGTATTTT | TRBD2 | . | TRBJ2-3 | TRBV29-1
CAISDQGVPYEQYF | TGTGCCATCAGTGACCAGGGAGTCCCCTACGAGCAGTACTTC | . | few | TRBJ2-7 | TRBV10-3
CASSLVAGFNEQFF | TGTGCCAGCAGCTTGGTGGCAGGGTTCAATGAGCAGTTCTTC | . | once | TRBJ2-1 | TRBV5-4
CASSQPSGGLDEQYF | TGTGCCAGCAGCCAACCTTCAGGGGGCCTCGACGAGCAGTACTTC | TRBD1 | many | TRBJ2-7 | TRBV5-5
CASSSQAPPSGGEKLFF | TGTGCCAGCTCATCACAAGCCCCGCCATCTGGAGGTGAAAAACTGTTTTTT | . | . | TRBJ1-4 | TRBV18
CASRPDRGGEQFF | TGTGCCAGCAGACCGGACAGGGGAGGTGAGCAGTTCTTC | TRBD1 | many | TRBJ2-1 | TRBV2
CASSLRAQGINTEAFF | TGTGCCAGCAGTCTCCGGGCGCAGGGGATAAACACTGAAGCTTTCTTT | . | few | TRBJ1-1 | TRBV6-1
CASSYGGGGRDEQFF | TGTGCCAGCAGCTACGGGGGTGGCGGTAGAGATGAGCAGTTCTTC | . | . | TRBJ2-1 | TRBV6-5
CAWSRLGGVEQYF | TGTGCCTGGAGTAGGCTGGGAGGGGTGGAGCAGTACTTC | TRBD2 | many | TRBJ2-7 | TRBV30
CASSQGDRETGELFF | TGTGCCAGCAGCCAAGGGGACAGGGAAACCGGGGAGCTGTTTTTT | TRBD1 | . | TRBJ2-2 | TRBV7-3
CAISESGSAETHGDEQYF | TGTGCCATCAGTGAGTCTGGAAGCGCTGAGACACACGGGGACGAGCAGTACTTC | . | many | TRBJ2-7 | TRBV10-3